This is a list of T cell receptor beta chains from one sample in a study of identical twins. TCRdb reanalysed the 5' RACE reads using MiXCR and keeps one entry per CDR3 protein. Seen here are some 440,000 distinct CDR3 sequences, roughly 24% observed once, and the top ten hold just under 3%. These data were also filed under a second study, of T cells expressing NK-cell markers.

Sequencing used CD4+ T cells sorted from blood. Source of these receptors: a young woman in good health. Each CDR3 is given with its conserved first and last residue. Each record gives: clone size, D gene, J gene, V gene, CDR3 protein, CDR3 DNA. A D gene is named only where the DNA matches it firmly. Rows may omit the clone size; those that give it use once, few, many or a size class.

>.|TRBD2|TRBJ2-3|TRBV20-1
CSANSGSPQDTQYF
TGCAGTGCTAATAGCGGGAGTCCTCAAGATACGCAGTATTTT
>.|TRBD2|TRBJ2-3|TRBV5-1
CASSSGLSTDTQYF
TGCGCCAGCAGCTCGGGACTAAGCACAGATACGCAGTATTTT
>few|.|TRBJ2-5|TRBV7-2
CASTRSTGETQYF
TGTGCCAGCACACGTTCCACGGGAGAGACCCAGTACTTC
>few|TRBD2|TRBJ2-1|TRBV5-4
CASSFRPGLAGGDNNEQFF
TGTGCCAGCAGCTTCCGCCCGGGACTAGCGGGAGGCGATAACAATGAGCAGTTCTTC
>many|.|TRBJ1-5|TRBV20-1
CSAQRNRNQPQHF
TGCAGTGCCCAACGGAACAGGAATCAGCCCCAGCATTTT
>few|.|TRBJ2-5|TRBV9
CASSAGGIQETQYF
TGTGCCAGCAGCGCAGGGGGGATCCAAGAGACCCAGTACTTC
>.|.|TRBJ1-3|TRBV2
CASSGYLQISGNTIYF
TGTGCCAGCAGTGGGTACTTACAGATCTCTGGAAACACCATATATTTT
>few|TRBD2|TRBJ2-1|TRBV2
CASIGASGLYNEQFF
TGTGCCAGCATAGGGGCTAGCGGGTTATACAATGAGCAGTTCTTC
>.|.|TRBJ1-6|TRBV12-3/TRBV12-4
CASSLRGLDNSPLHF
TGTGCCAGCAGTTTGAGGGGCCTGGATAATTCACCCCTCCACTTT
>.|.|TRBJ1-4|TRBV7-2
CASSLRSEKLFF
TGTGCCAGCAGCTTACGCAGCGAAAAACTGTTTTTT
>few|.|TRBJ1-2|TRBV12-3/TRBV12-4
CASRNPGNYGYTF
TGTGCCAGCAGGAACCCGGGGAACTATGGCTACACCTTC
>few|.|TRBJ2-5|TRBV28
CASSLNRAKETQYF
TGTGCCAGCAGTTTAAACCGGGCTAAAGAGACCCAGTACTTC
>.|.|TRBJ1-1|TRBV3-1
CASSHLRGTEAFF
TGTGCCAGCAGCCATTTAAGGGGCACTGAAGCTTTCTTT
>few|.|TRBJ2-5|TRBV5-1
CASSLSQSETQYF
TGCGCCAGCAGCTTGAGTCAATCAGAGACCCAGTACTTC
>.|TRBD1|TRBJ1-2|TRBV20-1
CSAWTGDGYTF
TGCAGTGCTTGGACAGGGGATGGCTACACCTTC
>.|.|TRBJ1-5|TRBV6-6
CASRLEGSQHF
TGTGCCAGCAGGTTGGAAGGGTCCCAGCATTTT
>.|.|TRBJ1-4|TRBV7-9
CASSPNPVPNEKLFF
TGTGCCAGCAGCCCAAACCCGGTCCCTAATGAAAAACTGTTTTTT
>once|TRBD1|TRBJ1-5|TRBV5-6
CASSLRQGSLSNQPQHF
TGTGCCAGCAGCTTGAGACAGGGGAGTTTGAGCAATCAGCCCCAGCATTTT
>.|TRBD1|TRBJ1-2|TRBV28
CASSSIGRGSRNYGYTF
TGTGCCAGCAGTTCCATAGGCAGGGGGTCACGGAACTATGGCTACACCTTC
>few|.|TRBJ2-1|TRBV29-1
CSVEDRRDPGRFF
TGCAGCGTTGAAGATCGCCGGGACCCCGGGAGGTTCTTC
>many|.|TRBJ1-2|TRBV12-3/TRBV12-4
CASSLSRTTHGYTF
TGTGCCAGCAGTTTGAGCCGGACAACCCATGGCTACACCTTC
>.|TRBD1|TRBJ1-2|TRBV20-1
CSATRDREVEGYTF
TGCAGTGCCACCCGGGACAGGGAAGTAGAGGGCTACACCTTC
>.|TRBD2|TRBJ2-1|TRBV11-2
CASSLEGSGRVEQFF
TGTGCCAGCAGCTTAGAAGGCAGCGGGAGGGTTGAGCAGTTCTTC
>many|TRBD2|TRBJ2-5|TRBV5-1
CASSLTSGEETQYF
TGCGCCAGCAGCCTGACTAGCGGGGAGGAGACCCAGTACTTC